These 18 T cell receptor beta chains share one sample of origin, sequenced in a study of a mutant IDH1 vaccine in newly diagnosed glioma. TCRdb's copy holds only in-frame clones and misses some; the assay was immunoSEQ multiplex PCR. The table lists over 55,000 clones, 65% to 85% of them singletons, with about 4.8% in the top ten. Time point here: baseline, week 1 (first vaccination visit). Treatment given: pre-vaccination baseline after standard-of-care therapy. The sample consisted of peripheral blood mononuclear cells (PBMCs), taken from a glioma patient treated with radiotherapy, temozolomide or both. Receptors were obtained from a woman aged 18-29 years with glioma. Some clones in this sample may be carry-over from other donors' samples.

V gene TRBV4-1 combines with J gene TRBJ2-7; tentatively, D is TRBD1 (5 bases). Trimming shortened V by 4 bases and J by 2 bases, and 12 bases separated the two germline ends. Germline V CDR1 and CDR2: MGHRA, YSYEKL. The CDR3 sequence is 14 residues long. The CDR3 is CASSPVGLAYEQYF. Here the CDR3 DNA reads TGCGCCAGCAGCCCCGTGGGGCTAGCCTACGAGCAGTACTTC.

The CDR3, as DNA: TGTGCCAGCAGCCGTGCTAGTAGCTCCTACGAGCAGTACTTC. It codes for CASSRASSSYEQYF. This rearrangement joins TRBV5-4 to TRBJ2-7; D is unclear. V was cut by 4 bases and J by 0 bases, with 11 bases left in between. This CDR3 comprises 14 residues. From germline, CDR1 is SGHNT and CDR2 YYREEE (reference sequence).

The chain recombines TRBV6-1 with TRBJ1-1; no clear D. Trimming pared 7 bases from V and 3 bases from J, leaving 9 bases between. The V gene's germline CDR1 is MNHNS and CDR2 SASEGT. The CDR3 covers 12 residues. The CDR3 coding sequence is TGTGCCAGCATCCAAGGGTACACTGAAGCTTTCTTT. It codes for CASIQGYTEAFF.

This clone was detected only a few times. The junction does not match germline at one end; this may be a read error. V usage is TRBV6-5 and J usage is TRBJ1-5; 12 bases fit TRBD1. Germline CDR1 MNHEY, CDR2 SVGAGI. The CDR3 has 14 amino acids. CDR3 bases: TGTGCCAGCAGGGGGACAGGGGGCAACCAGCCCCAGCATTTT. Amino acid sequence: CASRGTGGNQPQHF.

The CDR3: CAISRDAGSPLHF. As DNA, the CDR3 is TGTGCCATCAGCCGGGACGCTGGCTCACCCCTCCACTTT. This chain links TRBV10-3 with TRBJ1-6; a possible D gene is TRBD1 (5 bases). The CDR3 has 13 residues. The germline V gene encodes CDR1 ENHRY and CDR2 SYGVKD. Trimming stripped 6 bases from V and 10 bases from J, with 13 bases between.

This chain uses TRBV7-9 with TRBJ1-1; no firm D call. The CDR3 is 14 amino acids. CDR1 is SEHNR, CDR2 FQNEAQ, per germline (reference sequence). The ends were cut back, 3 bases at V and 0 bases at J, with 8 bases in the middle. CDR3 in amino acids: CASSFRGMNTEAFF. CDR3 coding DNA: TGTGCCAGCAGCTTTCGGGGAATGAACACTGAAGCTTTCTTT.

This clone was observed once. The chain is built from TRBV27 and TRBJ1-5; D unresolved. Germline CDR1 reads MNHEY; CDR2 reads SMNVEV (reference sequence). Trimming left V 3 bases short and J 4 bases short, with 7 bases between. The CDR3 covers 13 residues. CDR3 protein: CASSFGPNQPQHF. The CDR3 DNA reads TGTGCCAGCAGTTTCGGGCCTAATCAGCCCCAGCATTTT.

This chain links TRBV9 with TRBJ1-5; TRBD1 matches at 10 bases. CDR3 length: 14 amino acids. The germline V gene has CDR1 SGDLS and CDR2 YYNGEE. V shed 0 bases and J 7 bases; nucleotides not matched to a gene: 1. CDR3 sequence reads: CASSVAGQGQPQHF. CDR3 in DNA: TGTGCCAGCAGCGTAGCGGGACAGGGGCAGCCCCAGCATTTT.

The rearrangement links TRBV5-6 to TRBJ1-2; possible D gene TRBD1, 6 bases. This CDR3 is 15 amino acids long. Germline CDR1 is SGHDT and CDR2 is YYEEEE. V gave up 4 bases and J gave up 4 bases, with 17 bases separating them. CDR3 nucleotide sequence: TGTGCCAGCAGCCCGGAAGGGGGGCTGATCTATGGCTACACCTTC. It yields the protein CASSPEGGLIYGYTF.

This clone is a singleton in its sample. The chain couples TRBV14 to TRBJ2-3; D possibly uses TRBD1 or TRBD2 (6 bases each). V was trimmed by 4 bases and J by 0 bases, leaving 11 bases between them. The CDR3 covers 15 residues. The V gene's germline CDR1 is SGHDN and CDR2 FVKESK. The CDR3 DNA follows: TGTGCCAGCAGCCGCCTAGGGGGGAGCACAGATACGCAGTATTTT. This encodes CASSRLGGSTDTQYF. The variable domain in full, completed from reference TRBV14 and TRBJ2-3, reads EAGVTQFPSHSVIEKGQTVTLRCDPISGHDNLYWYRRVMGKEIKFLLHFVKESKQDESGMPNNRFLAERTGGTYSTLKVQPAELEDSGVYFCASSRLGGSTDTQYFGPGTRLTVL.

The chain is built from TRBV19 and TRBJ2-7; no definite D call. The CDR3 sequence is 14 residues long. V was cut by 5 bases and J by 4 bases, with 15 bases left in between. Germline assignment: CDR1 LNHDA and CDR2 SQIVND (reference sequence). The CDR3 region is CASSFGRGSYEQYF. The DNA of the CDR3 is TGTGCCAGTAGTTTTGGACGTGGTTCTTACGAGCAGTACTTC.

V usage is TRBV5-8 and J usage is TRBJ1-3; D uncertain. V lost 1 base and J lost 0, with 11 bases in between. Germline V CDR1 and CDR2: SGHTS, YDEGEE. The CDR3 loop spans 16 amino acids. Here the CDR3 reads CASSLRRRPSGNTIYF. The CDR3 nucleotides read TGTGCCAGCAGCTTGCGAAGGCGCCCCTCTGGAAACACCATATATTTT.

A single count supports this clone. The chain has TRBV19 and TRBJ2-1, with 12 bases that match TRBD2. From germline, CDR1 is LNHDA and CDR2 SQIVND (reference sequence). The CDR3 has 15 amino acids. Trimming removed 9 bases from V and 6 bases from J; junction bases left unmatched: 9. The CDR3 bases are TGTGCCAGCGGACTAGCGGGGAAGGGGGGCAATGAGCAGTTCTTC. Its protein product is CASGLAGKGGNEQFF.

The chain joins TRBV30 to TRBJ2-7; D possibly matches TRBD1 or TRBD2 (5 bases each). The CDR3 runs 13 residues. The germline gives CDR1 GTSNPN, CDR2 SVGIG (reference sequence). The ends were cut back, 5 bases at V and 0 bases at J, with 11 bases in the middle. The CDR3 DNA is TGTGCCTGGCAGGGAGATAGCTCCTACGAGCAGTACTTC. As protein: CAWQGDSSYEQYF.

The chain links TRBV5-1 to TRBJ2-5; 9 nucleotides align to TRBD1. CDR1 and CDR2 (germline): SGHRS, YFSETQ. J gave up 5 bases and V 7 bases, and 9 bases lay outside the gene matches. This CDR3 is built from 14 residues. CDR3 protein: CASFRDRALETQYF. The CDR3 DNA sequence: TGCGCCAGCTTCCGGGACAGGGCTTTGGAGACCCAGTACTTC.

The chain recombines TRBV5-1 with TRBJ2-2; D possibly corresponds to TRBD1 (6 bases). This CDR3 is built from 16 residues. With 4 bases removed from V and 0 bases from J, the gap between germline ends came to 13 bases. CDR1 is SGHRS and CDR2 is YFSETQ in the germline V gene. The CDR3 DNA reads TGCGCCAGCAGCCTATCCGGGACACCGAACACCGGGGAGCTGTTTTTT. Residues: CASSLSGTPNTGELFF.

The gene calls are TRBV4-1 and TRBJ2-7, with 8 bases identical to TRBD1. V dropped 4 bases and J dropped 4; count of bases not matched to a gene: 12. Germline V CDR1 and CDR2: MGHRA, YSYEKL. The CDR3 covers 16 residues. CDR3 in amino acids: CASSPQADRGAYEQYF. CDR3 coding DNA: TGCGCCAGCAGCCCTCAAGCCGACAGGGGAGCTTACGAGCAGTACTTC.

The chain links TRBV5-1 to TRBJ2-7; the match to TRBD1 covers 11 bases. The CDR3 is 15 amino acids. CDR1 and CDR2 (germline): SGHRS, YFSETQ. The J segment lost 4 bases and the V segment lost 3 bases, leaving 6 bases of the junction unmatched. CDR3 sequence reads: CASSWTGGAGYEQYF. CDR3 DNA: TGCGCCAGCAGCTGGACAGGGGGCGCTGGATACGAGCAGTACTTC. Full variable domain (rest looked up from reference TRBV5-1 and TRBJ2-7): KAGVTQTPRYLIKTRGQQVTLSCSPISGHRSVSWYQQTPGQGLQFLFEYFSETQRNKGNFPGRFSGRQFSNSRSEMNVSTLELGDSALYLCASSWTGGAGYEQYFGPGTRLTVT.